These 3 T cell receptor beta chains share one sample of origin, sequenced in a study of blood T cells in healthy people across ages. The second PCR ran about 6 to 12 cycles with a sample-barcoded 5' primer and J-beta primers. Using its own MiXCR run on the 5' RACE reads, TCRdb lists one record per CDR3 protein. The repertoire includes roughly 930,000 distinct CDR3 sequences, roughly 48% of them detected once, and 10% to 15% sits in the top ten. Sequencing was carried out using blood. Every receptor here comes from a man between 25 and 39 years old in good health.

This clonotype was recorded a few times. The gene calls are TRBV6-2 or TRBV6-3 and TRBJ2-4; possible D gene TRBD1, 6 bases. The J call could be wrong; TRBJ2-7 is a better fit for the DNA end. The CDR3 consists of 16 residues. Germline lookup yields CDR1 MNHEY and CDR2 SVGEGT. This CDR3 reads CASSYPISTGTYEQYF. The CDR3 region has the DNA TGTGCCAGCAGTTACCCCATTTCGACAGGTACCTACGAGCAGTACTTC.

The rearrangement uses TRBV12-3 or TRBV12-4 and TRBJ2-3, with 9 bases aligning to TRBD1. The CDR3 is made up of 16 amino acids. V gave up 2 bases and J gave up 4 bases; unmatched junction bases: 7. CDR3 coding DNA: TGTGCCAGCAGTTTAACACAGGGGGCATCAGCAGATACGCAGTATTTT. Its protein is CASSLTQGASADTQYF.

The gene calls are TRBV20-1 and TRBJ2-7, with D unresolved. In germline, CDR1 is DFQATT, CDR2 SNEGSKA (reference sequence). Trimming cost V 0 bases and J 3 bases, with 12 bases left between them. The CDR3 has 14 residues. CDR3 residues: CSARDLNGDYEQYF. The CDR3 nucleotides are TGCAGTGCTAGAGATCTGAACGGAGACTACGAGCAGTACTTC.